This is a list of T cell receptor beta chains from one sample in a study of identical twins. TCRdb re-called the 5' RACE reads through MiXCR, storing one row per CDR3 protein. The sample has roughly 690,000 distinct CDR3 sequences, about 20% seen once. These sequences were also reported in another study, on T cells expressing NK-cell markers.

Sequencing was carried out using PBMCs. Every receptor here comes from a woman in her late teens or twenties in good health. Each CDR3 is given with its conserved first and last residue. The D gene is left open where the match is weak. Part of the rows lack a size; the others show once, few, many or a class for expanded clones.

DNA: TGCAGTGCTTTTCATAGGACTAGCGGTATCTCCTACAATGAGCAGTTCTTC
CDR3: CSAFHRTSGISYNEQFF
J: TRBJ2-1
size: few
V: TRBV20-1
D: TRBD2

DNA: TGTGCCAGCAGTTACCGGAGGGGCACCGGGGAGCTGTTTTTT
CDR3: CASSYRRGTGELFF
J: TRBJ2-2
size: few
V: TRBV6-5
D: NA

DNA: TGCGCCAGCAGCTCTACGACTAGCGGGGGGCCGAGCGGGGAGCTGTTTTTT
CDR3: CASSSTTSGGPSGELFF
J: TRBJ2-2
size: NA
V: TRBV5-1
D: TRBD2

DNA: TGCAGTGCTAGAGGGAGCAGGGGAGACACTGAAGCTTTCTTT
CDR3: CSARGSRGDTEAFF
J: TRBJ1-1
size: many
V: TRBV20-1
D: NA

DNA: TGTGCCAGCAGTTACTCTAGGGGCCGGGACAGCTACACCTTC
CDR3: CASSYSRGRDSYTF
J: TRBJ1-2
size: few
V: TRBV6-5
D: NA

DNA: TGTGCCAGCAGACGACAGGGGTACAACGAGCAGTACTTC
CDR3: CASRRQGYNEQYF
J: TRBJ2-7
size: NA
V: TRBV6-1
D: TRBD1

DNA: TGCAGTGCTAGAGATACTAGCGGGAGGGAAGGTGAGCAGTTCTTC
CDR3: CSARDTSGREGEQFF
J: TRBJ2-1
size: NA
V: TRBV20-1
D: TRBD2

DNA: TGTGCCAGCAGCCTTAACAGTGGACAGGGGGCGGCCGGGGAGCTGTTTTTT
CDR3: CASSLNSGQGAAGELFF
J: TRBJ2-2
size: NA
V: TRBV7-3
D: TRBD1

DNA: TGCGCCAGCAGCATCGGGACTAGCGGGTCCTACAATGAGCAGTTCTTC
CDR3: CASSIGTSGSYNEQFF
J: TRBJ2-1
size: many
V: TRBV5-1
D: TRBD2

DNA: TGTGCCAGCAGCTTACCGACTAGCGGGGGGAATGAGCAGTTCTTC
CDR3: CASSLPTSGGNEQFF
J: TRBJ2-1
size: NA
V: TRBV7-6
D: TRBD2

DNA: TGTGCCAGCAGTTCGGTGGGACTAGCTTATCACAATGAGCAGTTCTTC
CDR3: CASSSVGLAYHNEQFF
J: TRBJ2-1
size: many
V: TRBV12-3/TRBV12-4
D: TRBD2

DNA: TGCAGTGCTAGAGACCCCCTTTTCAATGAGCAGTTCTTC
CDR3: CSARDPLFNEQFF
J: TRBJ2-1
size: NA
V: TRBV20-1
D: NA

DNA: TGTGCCAGCAGCGTAGATCAGGATCAGCCCCAGCATTTT
CDR3: CASSVDQDQPQHF
J: TRBJ1-5
size: many
V: TRBV9
D: NA

DNA: TGCAGTGCTAGAGATCGGAGACTCTCCTACAATGAGCAGTTCTTC
CDR3: CSARDRRLSYNEQFF
J: TRBJ2-1
size: NA
V: TRBV20-1
D: NA

DNA: TGTGCCAGCAGCGTAGGGATAGGGGCCGGAGAGACCCAGTACTTC
CDR3: CASSVGIGAGETQYF
J: TRBJ2-5
size: NA
V: TRBV7-9
D: NA

DNA: TGTGCCAGCAGTTCGACCGCAGGAAGGAACCAGCCCCAGCATTTT
CDR3: CASSSTAGRNQPQHF
J: TRBJ1-5
size: few
V: TRBV12-3/TRBV12-4
D: NA

DNA: TGTGCCAGCAGCCAAGGACAAGTTAAAGAAGCTTTCTTT
CDR3: CASSQGQVKEAFF
J: TRBJ1-1
size: once
V: TRBV3-1
D: NA

DNA: TGTGCCAGCTCACTGACCGGGACAGTCAATCAGCCCCAGCATTTT
CDR3: CASSLTGTVNQPQHF
J: TRBJ1-5
size: few
V: TRBV18
D: TRBD1

DNA: TGCAGTGCTAGAGATCTGGGCGGGGGGCCGAACACCGGGGAGCTGTTTTTT
CDR3: CSARDLGGGPNTGELFF
J: TRBJ2-2
size: NA
V: TRBV20-1
D: TRBD2

DNA: TGTGCCAGCAGCCCACTCGGCGGTCCCAGGGATACGCAGTATTTT
CDR3: CASSPLGGPRDTQYF
J: TRBJ2-3
size: NA
V: TRBV7-2
D: NA

DNA: TGCAGTGCCTCCGGACTCCAAGCGGGCTACACCTTC
CDR3: CSASGLQAGYTF
J: TRBJ1-2
size: NA
V: TRBV20-1
D: NA

DNA: TGCAGCGTTGAGAGGGCGTACGGCTACACCTTC
CDR3: CSVERAYGYTF
J: TRBJ1-2
size: NA
V: TRBV29-1
D: NA

DNA: TGCAGCGTCGGGACCATACGGACTAGCGGCAATGAGCAGTTCTTC
CDR3: CSVGTIRTSGNEQFF
J: TRBJ2-1
size: many
V: TRBV29-1
D: TRBD2

DNA: TGTGCCAGCAGTTTTAAGATGAATCAGCCCCAGCATTTT
CDR3: CASSFKMNQPQHF
J: TRBJ1-5
size: few
V: TRBV12-3/TRBV12-4
D: NA

DNA: TGTGCCAGCAGCCAGACAGTTAGCACAGATACGCAGTATTTT
CDR3: CASSQTVSTDTQYF
J: TRBJ2-3
size: NA
V: TRBV12-3/TRBV12-4
D: NA

DNA: TGCAGTGGGGGGGGGAACACAGATACGCAGTATTTT
CDR3: CSGGGNTDTQYF
J: TRBJ2-3
size: NA
V: TRBV20-1
D: TRBD2

DNA: TGCGCCAGCAGCCCCGATCGAGGTGGAGGGGGCTACACTGAAGCTTTCTTT
CDR3: CASSPDRGGGGYTEAFF
J: TRBJ1-1
size: many
V: TRBV5-1
D: TRBD1

DNA: TGCGCCAGCAGCTTGGCCCAGAGACAAGAGACCCAGTACTTC
CDR3: CASSLAQRQETQYF
J: TRBJ2-5
size: NA
V: TRBV5-1
D: NA

DNA: TGTGCCAGCAGCCAAAACCTAGGTGATACGCAGTATTTT
CDR3: CASSQNLGDTQYF
J: TRBJ2-3
size: NA
V: TRBV7-9
D: NA

DNA: TGTGCCAGCTCGCCTATCCAGGGCTCTGGGGCCAACGTCCTGACTTTC
CDR3: CASSPIQGSGANVLTF
J: TRBJ2-6
size: once
V: TRBV18
D: NA